This T cell receptor beta chain was recovered during a study of T-cell memory formation after mild COVID-19. Study background: Among the donors, TCR clusters were largely specific to each donor. Findings and caveats of the study: Still unconfirmed is whether the second-wave clones peaking on day 37 recognized SARS-CoV-2. Cross-reactive memory seemingly joined, as some responding clones were found in pre-infection memory.

V lost 2 bases to trimming and J lost 4 bases, with 2 bases between them. The CDR3 is 12 residues long. Germline CDR1 and CDR2: MGHRA and YSYEKL. Libraries for TCRalpha and TCRbeta carried sample barcodes and unique molecular identifiers via 5'RACE. TCRdb processed the 5' RACE reads anew with MiXCR; each CDR3 protein has one entry. Of hundreds of thousands of distinct CDR3 sequences in the sample, roughly 8% were seen once. This clonotype was seen more than once but under ten times. No antigen is known for it. The receptor was derived from a man in his late teens or twenties who had mild COVID-19 (a few samples of this study predate the infection). Cell type and time point are not known. What was sequenced was PBMCs or a T cell subset sorted from them (not recorded which). The chain has TRBV4-1 and TRBJ2-2; unclear D gene. This chain's CDR3 is CASSQPTGELFF. The CDR3 region has the DNA TGCGCCAGCAGCCAACCCACCGGGGAGCTGTTTTTT.